A single sample gave rise to the 3 T cell receptor beta chains below, sequenced in a study of blood T cell repertoires in COVID-19. Data came from immunoSEQ multiplex PCR; TCRdb stores just in-frame clones and leaves some out. The data hold approximately 210,000 clones, with about 90% observed a single time. Sequenced: peripheral blood. The receptors were sampled from a woman in her seventies with acute or convalescent COVID-19.

V gene TRBV5-4 combines with J gene TRBJ2-2; no definite D call. This CDR3 is built from 15 residues. V was shortened by 2 bases and J by 7 bases, with 15 bases between the two germline ends. Per germline, CDR1 SGHNT and CDR2 YYREEE (reference sequence). CDR3 protein: CASSLEAGSSGELFF. CDR3 bases: TGTGCCAGCAGCTTAGAAGCAGGCTCCAGCGGGGAGCTGTTTTTT.

The chain uses TRBV18 and TRBJ1-3; the D gene is possibly TRBD1 (6 bases). Deletions cut 1 base from V and 0 bases from J, with 7 bases between. This CDR3 region has 15 residues. Germline CDR1 KGHSH, CDR2 LQKENI. This CDR3 is CASSPRTDSGNTIYF. CDR3 coding DNA: TGTGCCAGCTCACCACGGACAGACTCTGGAAACACCATATATTTT.

This chain links TRBV5-1 with TRBJ2-5; perhaps TRBD1 as D (5 bases). Germline CDR1 is SGHRS and CDR2 is YFSETQ. The CDR3 length is 16 residues. V lost 2 bases, J lost 5 bases, and 19 bases lay in between. The CDR3 loop reads CASSFQGGVGRETQYF. The CDR3 coding sequence is TGCGCCAGCAGCTTCCAGGGTGGAGTAGGTAGGGAGACCCAGTACTTC.